This T cell receptor beta chain originates from a study of shared clonotypes between healthy human individuals. About the research overall: Plates per donor: three CD4 naive, three CD4 memory, two CD8 naive, one CD8 memory.

Naive CD8 populations comprised CD45RO-negative cells positively selected for CCR7, excluding terminally differentiated effector memory CD45RA+ cells. Adults of Caucasian background living in Nashville, Tennessee made up all donors. The table came from immunoSEQ multiplex PCR; TCRdb's copy has only in-frame clones and leaves some out. The data contain 550,000 to 600,000 clones, roughly 98% of them singletons. This clone was seen only once. No antigen is known for it. Germline V gene lookup returns CDR1 SGDLS and CDR2 YYNGEE. The V segment lost 5 bases and the J segment 0 bases; nucleotides outside the gene matches: 6. The CDR3 has 15 residues. Notes on the study in general: It was observed that roughly 5.1% of naive CD4 clonotypes were shared across a handful of donors.

This receptor was obtained from a man younger than 45 in good health. What was sequenced was naive CD8+ T cells sorted from blood. V and J are TRBV9 and TRBJ2-7; 9 bases fit TRBD2. CDR3 in amino acids: CASSHAGGSSYEQYF. CDR3 coding DNA: TGTGCCAGCAGTCATGCGGGAGGGAGCTCCTACGAGCAGTACTTC.